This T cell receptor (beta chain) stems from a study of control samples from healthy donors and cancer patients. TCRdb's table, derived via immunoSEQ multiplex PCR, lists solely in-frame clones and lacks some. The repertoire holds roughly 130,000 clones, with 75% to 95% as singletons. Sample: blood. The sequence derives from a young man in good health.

The CDR3 sequence: CASSQETQYF. The CDR3 bases are TGTGCCAGCAGCCAAGAGACCCAGTACTTC. The J gene is TRBJ2-5, the V gene TRBV3-1 (or the pseudogene TRBV3-2), with D hard to call. CDR1 is LGHDT and CDR2 is YNNKEL in the germline V gene (reference sequence). V was shortened by 0 bases and J by 7 bases, with 0 bases between the two germline ends. This CDR3 is built from 10 residues.